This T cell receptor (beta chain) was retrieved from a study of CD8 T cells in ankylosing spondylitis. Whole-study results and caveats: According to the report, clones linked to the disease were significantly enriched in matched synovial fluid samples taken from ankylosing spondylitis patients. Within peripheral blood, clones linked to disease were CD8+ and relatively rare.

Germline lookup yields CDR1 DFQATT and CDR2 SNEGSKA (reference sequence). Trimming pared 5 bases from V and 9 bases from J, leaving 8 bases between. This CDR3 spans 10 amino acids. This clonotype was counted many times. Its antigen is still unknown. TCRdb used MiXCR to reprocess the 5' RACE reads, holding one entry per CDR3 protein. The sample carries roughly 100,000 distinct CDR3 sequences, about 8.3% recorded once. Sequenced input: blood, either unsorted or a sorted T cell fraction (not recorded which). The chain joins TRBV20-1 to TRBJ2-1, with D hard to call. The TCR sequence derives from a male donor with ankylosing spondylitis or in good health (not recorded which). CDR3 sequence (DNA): TGCAGTGCTGAGGAAGGTGAGCAGTTCTTC. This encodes CSAEEGEQFF.